The 10 T cell receptor beta chains reported below all come from one sample, sequenced in a study of blood T cells in healthy people across ages. Primed by a sample-barcoded 5' primer and a J-beta primer mix, a second PCR proceeded for about 7 to 11 cycles. TCRdb redid the calling of the 5' RACE reads with MiXCR, one entry per CDR3 protein. The data contain hundreds of thousands of distinct CDR3 sequences, over 45% of them seen just once; the ten biggest clones take up 25% to 35%. The sequencing sample was made of blood. These receptors were collected from a woman in her sixties or seventies in good health.

On this clonotype itself: With a much larger clone just one base away, this may be a read error. The chain combines TRBV9 with TRBJ2-5, with 7 bases fitting TRBD1. The end of the DNA aligns better with TRBJ2-7, so the J call may be wrong. Germline lookup yields CDR1 SGDLS and CDR2 YYNGEE. The CDR3 sequence is 14 residues long. The chain's CDR3 is CASSVQGQRAEQYF. DNA of the CDR3: TGTGCCAGCAGCGTACAGGGACAGAGGGCCGAGCAGTACTTC.

The V call is TRBV4-1, the J call TRBJ2-7, with 9 bases that match TRBD2. Germline values: CDR1 MGHRA, CDR2 YSYEKL. J lost 3 bases, V lost 4 bases, and 13 bases had no gene match. This CDR3 spans 17 amino acids. CDR3 region: CASSLKVPSGKIYEQYF. The CDR3 bases are TGCGCCAGCAGCCTCAAAGTCCCTAGCGGGAAGATCTACGAGCAGTACTTC.

At least ten counts were recorded for this clonotype. The chain couples TRBV7-2 to TRBJ2-4, with 10 bases that match TRBD1. J was trimmed by 0 bases and V by 3 bases; bases with no gene match: 14. Per germline, CDR1 SGHTA and CDR2 FQGNSA. CDR3 length: 20 residues. The CDR3 protein is CASSFAGQGSTLSAKNIQYF. For the CDR3, the DNA is TGTGCCAGCAGCTTCGCGGGACAGGGGAGTACCTTGTCAGCCAAAAACATTCAGTACTTC.

This clonotype was seen repeatedly, ten times or more. V gene TRBV20-1 combines with J gene TRBJ2-7; D is uncertain. Per the germline V gene, CDR1 is DFQATT and CDR2 is SNEGSKA (reference sequence). V was trimmed by 0 bases and J by 0 bases, leaving 9 bases between them. The CDR3 covers 14 residues. The CDR3 loop is CSARDGRYSYEQYF. CDR3 sequence (DNA): TGCAGTGCTAGAGATGGCAGGTACTCCTACGAGCAGTACTTC.

The chain is built from TRBV29-1 and TRBJ2-1; tentative D call: TRBD2 (5 bases). The germline V gene has CDR1 SQVTM and CDR2 ANQGSEA. V dropped 8 bases and J dropped 0 bases, with 14 bases sitting between them. The CDR3 runs to 14 residues. This chain's CDR3 is CSSDGDASYNEQFF. DNA for the CDR3: TGCAGCTCTGACGGGGATGCCTCCTACAATGAGCAGTTCTTC.

The V call is TRBV7-2, the J call TRBJ2-3; 7 bases are a match to TRBD2. J was trimmed by 3 bases and V by 5 bases; bases with no gene match: 8. Germline V gene data show CDR1 as SGHTA and CDR2 as FQGNSA. This CDR3 has 15 amino acids. The CDR3 protein is CASSPTGRGTDTQYF. The CDR3 nucleotides are TGTGCCAGCAGCCCCACCGGGCGGGGGACAGATACGCAGTATTTT.

The chain carries TRBV2 and TRBJ2-4; the D is unclear. The J call could be wrong; TRBJ2-7 is a better fit for the DNA end. Per germline, CDR1 SNHLY and CDR2 FYNNEI. This CDR3 is built from 14 residues. The CDR3 loop is CASSEDTYTYEQYF. CDR3 in DNA: TGTGCCAGCAGTGAAGATACCTATACCTACGAGCAGTACTTC.

This clonotype has a count of ten or more. The chain recombines TRBV7-3 with TRBJ2-1; 7 nucleotides agree with TRBD2. V shed 2 bases and J 13 bases; nucleotides not matched to a gene: 8. The CDR3 is made up of 13 amino acids. CDR1 and CDR2 (germline): SGHTA, FQGTGA. The CDR3, as DNA: TGTGCCAGCAGCTTAGGGACTACCGTTCACCAGTTCTTC. This translates into CASSLGTTVHQFF. The whole variable domain, remainder taken from reference TRBV7-3 and TRBJ2-1, is GAGVSQTPSNKVTEKGKYVELRCDPISGHTALYWYRQSLGQGPEFLIYFQGTGAADDSGLPNDRFFAVRPEGSVSTLKIQRTERGDSAVYLCASSLGTTVHQFFGPGTRLTVL.

This clonotype was seen a few times. The rearrangement uses TRBV5-1 and TRBJ2-5; 8 bases map to TRBD1. V lost 4 bases, J lost 3 bases, and 5 bases stayed unmatched. This CDR3 comprises 14 residues. Germline V gene data show CDR1 as SGHRS and CDR2 as YFSETQ. The DNA of the CDR3 is TGCGCCAGCAGCATGACGACAGGGGAAGAGACCCAGTACTTC. This codes for CASSMTTGEETQYF.

This clonotype showed up just once. This chain uses TRBV7-3 with TRBJ2-1; weak D call: TRBD1 (7 bases). This CDR3 contains 15 residues. The V gene lost 5 bases and the J gene lost 4 bases, with 15 bases spanning the gap. Germline assignment: CDR1 SGHTA and CDR2 FQGTGA. The CDR3 loop is CASSLEEGQYNEQFF. In nucleotides, the CDR3 is TGTGCCAGCAGCCTAGAGGAGGGACAGTACAATGAGCAGTTCTTC. Based on the CDR3 plus reference TRBV7-3 and TRBJ2-1, the full variable domain is GAGVSQTPSNKVTEKGKYVELRCDPISGHTALYWYRQSLGQGPEFLIYFQGTGAADDSGLPNDRFFAVRPEGSVSTLKIQRTERGDSAVYLCASSLEEGQYNEQFFGPGTRLTVL.